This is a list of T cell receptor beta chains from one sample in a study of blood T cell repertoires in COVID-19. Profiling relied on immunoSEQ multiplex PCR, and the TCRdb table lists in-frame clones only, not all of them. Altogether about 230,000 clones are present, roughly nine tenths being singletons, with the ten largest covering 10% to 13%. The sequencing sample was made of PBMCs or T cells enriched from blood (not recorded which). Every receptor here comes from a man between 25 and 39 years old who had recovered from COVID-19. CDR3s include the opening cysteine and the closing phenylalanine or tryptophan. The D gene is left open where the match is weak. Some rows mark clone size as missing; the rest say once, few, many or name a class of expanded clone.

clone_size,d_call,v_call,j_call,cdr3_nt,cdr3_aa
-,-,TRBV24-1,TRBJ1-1,TGTGCCACCAATCTAAGTTTCACGAAGAACACTGAAGCTTTCTTT,CATNLSFTKNTEAFF
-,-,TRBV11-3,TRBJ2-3,TGTGCCAGCAGCGGGAGGGGGAGTACAGATACGCAGTATTTT,CASSGRGSTDTQYF
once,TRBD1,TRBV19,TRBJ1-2,TGTGCCAGTTCTTGGACAGGGGAGGTCTCTGGCTACACCTTC,CASSWTGEVSGYTF
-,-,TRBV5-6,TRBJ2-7,TGTGCCAGCAGCTTGTACGGGGGAGGCTCCTACGAGCAGTACTTC,CASSLYGGGSYEQYF
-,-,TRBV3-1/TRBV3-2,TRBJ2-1,TGTGCCAGCAGCCAAGGAGGGAGCTACAATGAGCAGTTCTTC,CASSQGGSYNEQFF
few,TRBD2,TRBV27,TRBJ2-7,TGTGCCAGCAGCGGACTAGCGGGTGAGCAGTACTTC,CASSGLAGEQYF
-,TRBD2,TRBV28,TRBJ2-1,TGTGCCAGCAGTTCTCCGGGACTAGGAATCAATGAGCAGTTCTTC,CASSSPGLGINEQFF
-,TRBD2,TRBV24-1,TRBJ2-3,TGTGCCACCAGTGACCAGCGGGAGACAGATACGCAGTATTTT,CATSDQRETDTQYF
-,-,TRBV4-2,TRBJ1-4,TGTGCCAGCAGCCAGGCTTCAGGGGCCACTAATGAAAAACTGTTTTTT,CASSQASGATNEKLFF
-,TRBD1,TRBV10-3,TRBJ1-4,TGTGCCATCAGTGCACAGGGGGCGATAGGGAATGAAAAACTGTTTTTT,CAISAQGAIGNEKLFF
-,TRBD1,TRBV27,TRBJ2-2,TGTGCCAGCAGTTGGAGGGACAGGACCGCCGGGGAGCTGTTTTTT,CASSWRDRTAGELFF
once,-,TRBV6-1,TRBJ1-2,TGTGCCAGCAGTGAGGGGCTCCAGGTGCCTGGCTACACCTTC,CASSEGLQVPGYTF
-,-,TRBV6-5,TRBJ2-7,TGTGCCAGCAGTTACTCGGGGTTAGCGGCCTACGAGCAGTACTTC,CASSYSGLAAYEQYF
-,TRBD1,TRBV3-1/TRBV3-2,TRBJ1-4,TGTGCCAGCAGCCACACGGGACAGTATAATGAAAAACTGTTTTTT,CASSHTGQYNEKLFF
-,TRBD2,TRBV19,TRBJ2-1,TGTGCCACCACTACCGGGACTAGCAAGAATGAGCAGTTCTTC,CATTTGTSKNEQFF
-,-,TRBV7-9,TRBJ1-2,TGTGCCAGCAGCCCTTCACTGAGCCCTAACTATGGCTACACCTTC,CASSPSLSPNYGYTF
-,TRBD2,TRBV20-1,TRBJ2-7,TGCAGTGGGGCTAGCGGTAGGGAGCAGTACTTC,CSGASGREQYF
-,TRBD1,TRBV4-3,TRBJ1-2,TGCGCCAGCAGCCATGGGGGGAGGCAGGGGGCGGACTATGGCTACACCTTC,CASSHGGRQGADYGYTF
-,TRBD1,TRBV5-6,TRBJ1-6,TGTGCCAGCAGGGACAGGGGATTTCGCTCCTATAATTCACCCCTCCACTTT,CASRDRGFRSYNSPLHF
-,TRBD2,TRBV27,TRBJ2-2,TGTGCCAGCAGTTCATTAGCGGGGGGGCCTGAGAGCACCGGGGAGCTGTTTTTT,CASSSLAGGPESTGELFF
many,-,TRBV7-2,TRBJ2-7,TGTGCCAGCAGCCCGGGGAGGTGGGTCTACGAGCAGTACTTC,CASSPGRWVYEQYF
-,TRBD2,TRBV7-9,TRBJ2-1,TGTGCCAGCAGCTTAGTGCGAAGCGGGAGGCGAAGCTCCTACAATGAGCAGTTCTTC,CASSLVRSGRRSSYNEQFF
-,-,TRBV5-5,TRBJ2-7,TGTGCCAGCATGACAGAACCCTCCGGGGAGCAGTACTTC,CASMTEPSGEQYF
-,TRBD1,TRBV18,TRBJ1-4,TGTGCCAGCTCACCACCGTCGCAGGGGGGTGAAAAACTGTTTTTT,CASSPPSQGGEKLFF
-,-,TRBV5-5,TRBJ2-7,TGTGCCAGCAGCTTGGAACCCCTAGGCGAGCAGTACTTC,CASSLEPLGEQYF
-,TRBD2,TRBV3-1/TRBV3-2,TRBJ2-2,TGTGCCAGCAGCCAAAATCGACTAGCGCGCACCGGGGAGCTGTTTTTT,CASSQNRLARTGELFF
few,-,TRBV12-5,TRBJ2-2,TGTGCTAGTGTGTCGATGCGGTGGAGGCGAAACACCGGGGAGCTGTTTTTT,CASVSMRWRRNTGELFF
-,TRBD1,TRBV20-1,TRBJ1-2,TGCAGTGCTAGTATGGACAGGCGAAGGAGGGACTATGGCTACACCTTC,CSASMDRRRRDYGYTF
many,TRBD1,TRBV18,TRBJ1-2,TGTGCCAGCTCACCTCTCGGACAGGGGCGAGGCTACACCTTC,CASSPLGQGRGYTF
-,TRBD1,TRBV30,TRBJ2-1,TGTGCCTGGAGCGGGGAGCAGACAGGGTACGTGAATGAGCAGTTCTTC,CAWSGEQTGYVNEQFF
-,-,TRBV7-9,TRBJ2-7,TGTGCCAGCAGACGGGACTCCCAGAGCTACGAGCAGTACTTC,CASRRDSQSYEQYF
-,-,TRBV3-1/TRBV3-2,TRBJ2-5,TGTGCCAGCACCAAAGATGGGCAGAGAGAAGAGACCCAGTACTTC,CASTKDGQREETQYF
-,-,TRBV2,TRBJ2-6,TGTGCCAGCCAGACTAATTCGGGGGCCAACGTCCTGACTTTC,CASQTNSGANVLTF
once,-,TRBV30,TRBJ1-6,TGTGCCTGGAGTGTACCCGACAGGAATTCACCCCTCCACTTT,CAWSVPDRNSPLHF
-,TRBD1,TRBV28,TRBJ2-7,TGTGCCAGCAGTTCCGGGACAGGGCAATACGAGCAGTACTTC,CASSSGTGQYEQYF
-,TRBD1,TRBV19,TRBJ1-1,TGTGCCAGTAGTACCCCACCGGGACAGGGAACTGAAGCTTTCTTT,CASSTPPGQGTEAFF
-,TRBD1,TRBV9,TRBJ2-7,TGTGCCAGCAGCCCCCGACAGGGATCCTACGAGCAGTACTTC,CASSPRQGSYEQYF
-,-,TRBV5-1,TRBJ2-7,TGCGCCAGCAGCTTTCGGTACGAGCAGTACTTC,CASSFRYEQYF
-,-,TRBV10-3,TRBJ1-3,TGTGCCATCAGTTCCCTGACAGGCTCTGGAAACACCATATATTTT,CAISSLTGSGNTIYF
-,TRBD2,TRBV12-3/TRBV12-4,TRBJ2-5,TGTGCCAGCAGATACGGGGGGATCGGGACCCAGTACTTC,CASRYGGIGTQYF
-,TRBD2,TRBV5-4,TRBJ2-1,TGTGCCAGCAGCTACCCCGGGGGGTCCTCCTACAATGAGCAGTTCTTC,CASSYPGGSSYNEQFF
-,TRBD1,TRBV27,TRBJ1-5,TGTGCCAGCAGTTTACAGTCTGGACAGGAGAATCAGCCCCAGCATTTT,CASSLQSGQENQPQHF
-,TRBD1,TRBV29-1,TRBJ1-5,TGCAGCGTTGGACAGGGGAAAAATCAGCCCCAGCATTTT,CSVGQGKNQPQHF
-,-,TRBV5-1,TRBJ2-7,TGCGCCAGCAGCCTACAAATTACCCCCCAGGTTCACGAGCAGTACTTC,CASSLQITPQVHEQYF
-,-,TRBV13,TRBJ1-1,TGTGCCAGCAGCCCATGGGCAAAGGAGGGCACTGAAGCTTTCTTT,CASSPWAKEGTEAFF
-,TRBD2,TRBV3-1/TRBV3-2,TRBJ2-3,TGTGCCAGCAGCCCCTATAGCGGGAGCGGCACAGATACGCAGTATTTT,CASSPYSGSGTDTQYF